A selection of T cell receptor beta chains follows, all from one sample in a study of cytomegalovirus exposure and HLA in healthy donors. The protocol was immunoSEQ multiplex PCR, while the TCRdb copy is restricted to in-frame clones and leaves out a portion. Among 85,000 to 130,000 clones listed, about four fifths were seen once. The sequenced sample was PBMCs. Every receptor here comes from a female donor in good health and CMV-seropositive. CDR3s include the opening cysteine and the closing phenylalanine or tryptophan. D genes are given only for firm matches. Size is stated for part of the rows, as once, few or many counts, or as a class when the clone is expanded.

d_call clone_size j_call v_call cdr3_aa cdr3_nt
TRBD1 NA TRBJ1-2 TRBV7-2 CASSLDRVPGYTF TGTGCCAGCAGCTTGGACAGGGTCCCCGGCTACACCTTC
NA NA TRBJ2-3 TRBV30 CAWTGSADTQYF TGTGCCTGGACAGGTAGTGCAGATACGCAGTATTTT
TRBD2 NA TRBJ2-5 TRBV4-1 CASSQMTSGKKTQYF TGCGCCAGCAGCCAAATGACTAGCGGGAAAAAGACCCAGTACTTC
NA few TRBJ2-3 TRBV29-1 CSVVTGPTDTQYF TGCAGCGTTGTGACAGGTCCCACAGATACGCAGTATTTT
TRBD1 NA TRBJ2-7 TRBV6-5 CASSPPGQTSEQYF TGTGCCAGCAGTCCTCCGGGACAGACTTCCGAGCAGTACTTC
NA NA TRBJ1-1 TRBV5-1 CASSPTSTGKNTEAFF TGCGCCAGCAGCCCAACCTCCACAGGGAAGAACACTGAAGCTTTCTTT
TRBD1 NA TRBJ2-7 TRBV27 CASSPGPPSGGYEQYF TGTGCCAGCAGTCCCGGTCCGCCATCAGGGGGCTACGAGCAGTACTTC
NA NA TRBJ2-7 TRBV15 CATSRERTQIDPYEQYF TGTGCCACCAGCAGAGAGAGGACTCAGATAGACCCCTACGAGCAGTACTTC
NA few TRBJ2-7 TRBV9 CASSVTSSPSYEQYF TGTGCCAGCAGCGTTACTAGCAGTCCCTCCTACGAGCAGTACTTC
NA NA TRBJ1-2 TRBV7-9 CSSIHRGGGNYGYTF TGTTCCAGCATCCATCGAGGGGGGGGAAACTATGGCTACACCTTC
NA NA TRBJ1-1 TRBV6-1 CASSESGGTLGSTEAFF TGTGCCAGCAGTGAAAGTGGAGGGACGCTGGGGAGCACTGAAGCTTTCTTT
TRBD1 NA TRBJ2-7 TRBV9 CASSAGQAASYEQYF TGTGCCAGCAGCGCCGGACAGGCAGCCTCCTACGAGCAGTACTTC
NA NA TRBJ2-3 TRBV5-4 CASSQDLSTDTQYF TGTGCCAGCAGCCAGGACTTGAGCACAGATACGCAGTATTTT
NA NA TRBJ1-5 TRBV19 CASSIVRDTLNQPQHF TGTGCCAGTAGTATAGTAAGAGACACCCTCAATCAGCCCCAGCATTTT
TRBD1 NA TRBJ1-6 TRBV4-1 CASSQDRGSPLHF TGCGCCAGCAGCCAGGACAGGGGTTCGCCCCTCCACTTT
NA NA TRBJ1-1 TRBV30 CAWRNAPGNTEAFF TGTGCCTGGAGGAACGCCCCCGGGAACACTGAAGCTTTCTTT
NA NA TRBJ1-1 TRBV19 CASSPQGTTEAFF TGTGCCAGTAGTCCCCAGGGGACCACTGAAGCTTTCTTT
TRBD2 NA TRBJ2-1 TRBV30 CAWTTRLVPQRGYNEQFF TGTGCCTGGACCACCCGCCTTGTCCCCCAGCGGGGGTACAATGAGCAGTTCTTC
NA NA TRBJ1-1 TRBV29-1 CSVESGRPEAFF TGCAGCGTTGAAAGCGGAAGGCCTGAAGCTTTCTTT
NA NA TRBJ2-3 TRBV9 CASSPQRVSTDTQYF TGTGCCAGCAGCCCACAACGGGTCAGCACAGATACGCAGTATTTT
TRBD1 few TRBJ2-7 TRBV4-3 CASSQALGTGGTEQYF TGCGCCAGCAGCCAAGCCCTCGGGACAGGGGGTACCGAGCAGTACTTC
NA few TRBJ1-2 TRBV30 CAWTLGGFRGYTF TGTGCCTGGACCCTAGGGGGATTCCGTGGCTACACCTTC
NA NA TRBJ1-1 TRBV27 CASSYLGPGVNTEAFF TGTGCCAGCAGCTACCTGGGTCCGGGGGTCAACACTGAAGCTTTCTTT
NA NA TRBJ1-1 TRBV5-1 CASSLQGSNTEAFF TGCGCCAGCAGCTTACAGGGATCGAACACTGAAGCTTTCTTT
NA NA TRBJ2-3 TRBV6-6 CASSTNTDTQYF TGTGCCAGCAGTACAAATACAGATACGCAGTATTTT
TRBD2 once TRBJ2-7 TRBV5-1 CASSSLSSGRLEQYF TGCGCCAGCAGCTCCCTCTCTAGCGGGAGACTCGAGCAGTACTTC
NA NA TRBJ2-7 TRBV6-5 CASSYSTASYEQYF TGTGCCAGCAGTTACTCGACAGCCTCCTACGAGCAGTACTTC
NA NA TRBJ2-7 TRBV6-5 CATSEGAPYEQYF TGTGCCACCTCGGAGGGGGCGCCCTACGAGCAGTACTTC
NA NA TRBJ1-6 TRBV5-1 CASSPRQSSYNSPLHF TGCGCCAGCAGCCCTCGACAGAGCTCCTATAATTCACCCCTCCACTTT
TRBD2 NA TRBJ2-1 TRBV7-9 CASSLGTGRDTNEQFF TGTGCCAGCAGCTTAGGCACGGGGAGGGATACCAATGAGCAGTTCTTC
TRBD2 NA TRBJ2-7 TRBV5-4 CASSLEGTRGYEQYF TGTGCCAGCAGCTTGGAGGGGACTAGGGGGTACGAGCAGTACTTC
TRBD1 NA TRBJ2-3 TRBV5-1 CASSLAGGSTDTQYF TGCGCCAGCAGCTTGGCAGGGGGTAGTACAGATACGCAGTATTTT
TRBD2 NA TRBJ2-1 TRBV9 CASSAQWAGGDNEQFF TGTGCCAGCAGCGCCCAATGGGCGGGGGGGGACAATGAGCAGTTCTTC
NA NA TRBJ1-1 TRBV7-9 CASSFAENTEAFF TGTGCCAGCAGCTTCGCGGAGAACACTGAAGCTTTCTTT
NA NA TRBJ2-2 TRBV13 CASSPLLTANTGELFF TGTGCCAGCAGCCCCCTCCTGACAGCGAACACCGGGGAGCTGTTTTTT
TRBD1 NA TRBJ2-1 TRBV10-3 CAIRDPDRGRNEQFF TGTGCCATCAGGGATCCTGACAGGGGAAGGAATGAGCAGTTCTTC
NA NA TRBJ2-1 TRBV2 CASSDRQVFYNEQFF TGTGCCAGCAGTGATAGGCAGGTTTTCTACAATGAGCAGTTCTTC
NA once TRBJ1-3 TRBV6-1 CASRTTGKGDTIYF TGTGCCAGCAGAACGACAGGAAAAGGAGACACCATATATTTT
TRBD1 NA TRBJ1-2 TRBV5-4 CASSLAAGGVYGYTF TGTGCCAGCAGCTTGGCGGCAGGGGGTGTATATGGCTACACCTTC
NA NA TRBJ1-5 TRBV6-1 CASSETGRPQHF TGTGCCAGCAGTGAGACAGGCCGGCCCCAGCATTTT
NA NA TRBJ1-2 TRBV29-1 CSVRVGDYGYTF TGCAGCGTAAGGGTGGGAGACTATGGCTACACCTTC
TRBD1 NA TRBJ1-1 TRBV19 CASSMGTGGASTEAFF TGTGCCAGTAGTATGGGGACAGGGGGCGCGAGCACTGAAGCTTTCTTT
NA NA TRBJ1-4 TRBV29-1 CSVETLAEGEKLFF TGCAGCGTTGAGACACTCGCCGAGGGTGAAAAACTGTTTTTT
NA NA TRBJ2-6 TRBV6-1 CASSATDSGANVLTF TGTGCCAGCAGTGCGACAGATTCTGGGGCCAACGTCCTGACTTTC
NA NA TRBJ2-3 TRBV6-5 CASSYIGGPADTQYF TGTGCCAGCAGTTACATCGGGGGGCCCGCAGATACGCAGTATTTT
TRBD1 NA TRBJ1-6 TRBV5-1 CASSRGQGNSPLHF TGCGCCAGCAGCAGGGGACAGGGAAATTCACCCCTCCACTTT
NA few TRBJ2-7 TRBV2 CASSDREGSYEQYF TGTGCCAGCAGTGACAGGGAAGGATCCTACGAGCAGTACTTC
TRBD2 NA TRBJ2-1 TRBV19 CASLRLAGGENEQFF TGTGCCAGTCTCAGACTAGCGGGAGGGGAAAATGAGCAGTTCTTC
TRBD2 NA TRBJ2-3 TRBV5-1 CASSFVTGGAADTQYF TGCGCCAGCAGCTTTGTCACGGGGGGGGCAGCAGATACGCAGTATTTT
NA NA TRBJ2-7 TRBV7-8 CASSLVLKGAYEQYF TGTGCCAGCAGCTTAGTTTTAAAGGGGGCCTACGAGCAGTACTTC
NA NA TRBJ2-7 TRBV5-1 CASSRGGFTSYEQYF TGCGCCAGCAGCCGCGGCGGGTTTACCTCCTACGAGCAGTACTTC
TRBD1 NA TRBJ1-5 TRBV6-6 CASTYRGSNQPQHF TGTGCCAGCACCTACAGGGGTAGCAATCAGCCCCAGCATTTT
NA NA TRBJ2-5 TRBV30 CAWRILGEGEETQYF TGTGCCTGGAGAATATTGGGGGAGGGGGAGGAGACCCAGTACTTC
NA NA TRBJ2-7 TRBV10-3 CAISEANSYEQYF TGTGCCATCAGTGAGGCGAATTCCTACGAGCAGTACTTC
TRBD2 NA TRBJ2-5 TRBV7-9 CASSGIAGGETQYF TGTGCCAGCAGCGGCATAGCGGGGGGGGAGACCCAGTACTTC
NA NA TRBJ1-1 TRBV29-1 CSVRQLNTEAFF TGCAGCGTTAGACAGCTGAACACTGAAGCTTTCTTT
TRBD2 NA TRBJ2-2 TRBV30 CAWSSGRARGELFF TGTGCCTGGAGTAGCGGGAGGGCAAGGGGGGAGCTGTTTTTT
NA few TRBJ2-7 TRBV7-9 CSSSRGSTYEQYF TGTTCCAGCAGCCGCGGTTCCACCTACGAGCAGTACTTC
TRBD2 NA TRBJ2-1 TRBV2 CASIGTSGPYNEQFF TGTGCCAGCATTGGGACTAGCGGGCCCTACAATGAGCAGTTCTTC